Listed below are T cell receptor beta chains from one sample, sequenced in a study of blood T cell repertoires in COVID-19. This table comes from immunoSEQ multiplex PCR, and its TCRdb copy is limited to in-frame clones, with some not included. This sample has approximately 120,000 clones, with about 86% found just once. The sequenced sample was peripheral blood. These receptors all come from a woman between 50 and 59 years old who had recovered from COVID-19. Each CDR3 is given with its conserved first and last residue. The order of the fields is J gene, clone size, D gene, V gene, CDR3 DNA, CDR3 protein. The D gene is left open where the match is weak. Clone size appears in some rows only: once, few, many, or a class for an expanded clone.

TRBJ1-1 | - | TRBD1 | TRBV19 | TGTGCCAGTAGTACGCTGACAGGGATGAACACTGAAGCTTTCTTT | CASSTLTGMNTEAFF
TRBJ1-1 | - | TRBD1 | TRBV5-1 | TGCGCCAGCAGCTTGGAGGGGGCCGGCGGAGCTTTCTTT | CASSLEGAGGAFF
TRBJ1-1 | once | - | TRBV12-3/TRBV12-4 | TGTGCCAGCAGAAACAGGGAAAGCACTGAAGCTTTCTTT | CASRNRESTEAFF
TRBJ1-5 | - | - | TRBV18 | TGTGCCAGCTCCTCCGGGATAAACAATCAGCCCCAGCATTTT | CASSSGINNQPQHF
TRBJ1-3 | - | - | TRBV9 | TGTGCCAGCAGCGTAGGGGCAGCAGGAAACACCATATATTTT | CASSVGAAGNTIYF
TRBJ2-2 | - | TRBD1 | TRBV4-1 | TGCGCCAGCAGCCAGACCGGGACAGGGTATATTTGGGAGCTGTTTTTT | CASSQTGTGYIWELFF
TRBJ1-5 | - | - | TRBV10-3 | TGTGCCATCAGTGAGTTTAGGGGCCCAGGGAGCAATCAGCCCCAGCATTTT | CAISEFRGPGSNQPQHF
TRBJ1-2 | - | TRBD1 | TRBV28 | TGTGCCAGCAGCTCGACAGGGGGCTATGGCTACACCTTC | CASSSTGGYGYTF
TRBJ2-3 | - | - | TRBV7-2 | TGTGCCAGCAGCTTAATGCGGAATACAGATACGCAGTATTTT | CASSLMRNTDTQYF
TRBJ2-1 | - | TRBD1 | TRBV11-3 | TGTGCCAGCAATCCGGGACAGGGTGCCCCCAATGAGCAGTTCTTC | CASNPGQGAPNEQFF
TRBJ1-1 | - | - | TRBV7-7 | TGTGCCAGCAGCCCCTTGGCCGGGACATGGAACACTGAAGCTTTCTTT | CASSPLAGTWNTEAFF
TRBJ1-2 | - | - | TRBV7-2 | TGTGCCAGCAGCTTAGCCAGCTATGGCTACACCTTC | CASSLASYGYTF
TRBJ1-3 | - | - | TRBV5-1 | TGCGCCAGCAGCTTTTTAGGACTAGACAGCTCTGGAAACACCATATATTTT | CASSFLGLDSSGNTIYF
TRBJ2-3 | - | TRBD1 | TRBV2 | TGTGCCAGCAGCCCCGGGACAGGGGGCAGGGATACGCAGTATTTT | CASSPGTGGRDTQYF